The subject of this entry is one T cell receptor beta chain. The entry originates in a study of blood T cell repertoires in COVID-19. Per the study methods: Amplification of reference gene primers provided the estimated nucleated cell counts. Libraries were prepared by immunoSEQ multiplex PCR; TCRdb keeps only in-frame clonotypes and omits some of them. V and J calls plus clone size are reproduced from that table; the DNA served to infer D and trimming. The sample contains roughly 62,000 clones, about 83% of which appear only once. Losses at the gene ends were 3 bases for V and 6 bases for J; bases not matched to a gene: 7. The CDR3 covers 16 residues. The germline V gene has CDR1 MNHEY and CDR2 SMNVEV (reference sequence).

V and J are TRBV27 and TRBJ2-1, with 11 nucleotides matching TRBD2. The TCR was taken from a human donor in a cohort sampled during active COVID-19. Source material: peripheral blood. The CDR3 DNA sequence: TGTGCCAGCAGTTTGGAGGGACTAGCGGTCCTCAATGAGCAGTTCTTC. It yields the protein CASSLEGLAVLNEQFF.